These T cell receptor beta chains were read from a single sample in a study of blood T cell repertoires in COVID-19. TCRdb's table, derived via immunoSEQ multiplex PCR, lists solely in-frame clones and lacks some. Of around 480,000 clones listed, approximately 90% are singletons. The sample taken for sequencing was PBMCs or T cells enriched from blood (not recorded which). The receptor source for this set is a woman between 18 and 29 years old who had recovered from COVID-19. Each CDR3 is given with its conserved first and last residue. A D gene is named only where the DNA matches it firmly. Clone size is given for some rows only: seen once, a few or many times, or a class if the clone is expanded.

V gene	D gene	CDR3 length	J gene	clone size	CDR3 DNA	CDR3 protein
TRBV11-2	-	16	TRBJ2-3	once	TGTGCCAGCAGCCGTCAAAGTGGGGGCTACACAGATACGCAGTATTTT	CASSRQSGGYTDTQYF
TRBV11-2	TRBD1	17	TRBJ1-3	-	TGTGCCAGCAGCCCGTCACAGGGGGCCGTCTCTGGAAACACCATATATTTT	CASSPSQGAVSGNTIYF
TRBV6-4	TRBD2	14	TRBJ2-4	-	TGTGCCAGCAGTGAAGGCGGGGGAGCAAACATTCAGTACTTC	CASSEGGGANIQYF
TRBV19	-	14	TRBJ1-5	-	TGTGCCAGTAGGGGCCCCGAAAACAATCAGCCCCAGCATTTT	CASRGPENNQPQHF
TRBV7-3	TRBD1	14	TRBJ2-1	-	TGTGCCAGCAGCTCAAACAGGGGGCAGGATGAGCAGTTCTTC	CASSSNRGQDEQFF
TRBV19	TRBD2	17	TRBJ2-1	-	TGTGCCAGTAGTATTTTGGCTAGCGGGGGGGCCTACAATGAGCAGTTCTTC	CASSILASGGAYNEQFF
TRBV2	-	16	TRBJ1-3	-	TGTGCCAGCGGGAGAAGAGGGGGTGACTTTCGAAACACCATATATTTT	CASGRRGGDFRNTIYF
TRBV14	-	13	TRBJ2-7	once	TGTGCCAGCAGCCCTCAAGGGGCCTACGAGCAGTACTTC	CASSPQGAYEQYF
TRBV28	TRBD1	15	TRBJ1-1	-	TGTGCCAGCAGTGCCCCGGGACAGGGGTCCACTGAAGCTTTCTTT	CASSAPGQGSTEAFF
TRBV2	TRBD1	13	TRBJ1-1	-	TGTGCCAGCAGGAGGGGGCTGAACACTGAAGCTTTCTTT	CASRRGLNTEAFF
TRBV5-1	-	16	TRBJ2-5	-	TGCGCCAGCAGCTTTCTCCCCGGGGGGCCCCAAGAGACCCAGTACTTC	CASSFLPGGPQETQYF
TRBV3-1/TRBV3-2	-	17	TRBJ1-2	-	TGTGCCAGCAGCCAAGGGGATGACAGTAGTTCTAACTATGGCTACACCTTC	CASSQGDDSSSNYGYTF
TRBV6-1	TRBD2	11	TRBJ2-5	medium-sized	TGTGCCAGCAGTGATGGTAGCGGGGGGTACTTC	CASSDGSGGYF
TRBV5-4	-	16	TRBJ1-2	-	TGTGCCAGCAGCTCTCCCGACGGAGTCTTACCCTATGGCTACACCTTC	CASSSPDGVLPYGYTF
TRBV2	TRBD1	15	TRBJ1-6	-	TGTGCCAGCAGTGAAATAGGGCAGGGGGGTTCACCCCTCCACTTT	CASSEIGQGGSPLHF
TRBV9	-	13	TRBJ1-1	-	TGTGCCAGCAGCGTAGGGGCAGGCACTGAAGCTTTCTTT	CASSVGAGTEAFF
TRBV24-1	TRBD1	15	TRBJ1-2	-	TGTGCCACCAGTGACCCGGGACAGACTCTCGATGGCTACACCTTC	CATSDPGQTLDGYTF
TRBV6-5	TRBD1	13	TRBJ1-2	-	TGTGCCAGCAGTTACTCGACAGGGGCTGGCTACACCTTC	CASSYSTGAGYTF
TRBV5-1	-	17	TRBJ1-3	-	TGCGCCAGCAGCCCAGGACCCGACAGACCCTCTGGAAACACCATATATTTT	CASSPGPDRPSGNTIYF
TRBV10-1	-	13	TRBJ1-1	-	TGCGCCAGCAGTAAACAGGCGAACACTGAAGCTTTCTTT	CASSKQANTEAFF
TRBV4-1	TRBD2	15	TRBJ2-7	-	TGCGCCAGCAGCCGGACTAGCGGGGGGCCATACGAGCAGTACTTC	CASSRTSGGPYEQYF
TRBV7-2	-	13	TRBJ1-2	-	TGTGCCAGCAGCCCCATCGGTGTCTATGGCTACACCTTC	CASSPIGVYGYTF
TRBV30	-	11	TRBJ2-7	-	TGTGCCTGCCAGGGGTTTTACGAGCAGTACTTC	CACQGFYEQYF
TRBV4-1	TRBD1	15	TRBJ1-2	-	TGCGCCAGCAGCCAAGCTACGGGACAGGCTTACGGCTACACCTTC	CASSQATGQAYGYTF
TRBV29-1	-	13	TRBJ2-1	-	TGCAGCGCCAATGGGGGGTCACACAATGAGCAGTTCTTC	CSANGGSHNEQFF
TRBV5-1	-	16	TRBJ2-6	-	TGCGCCAGCAGCTTGGGGCCCGTCTCTGGGGCCAACGTCCTGACTTTC	CASSLGPVSGANVLTF
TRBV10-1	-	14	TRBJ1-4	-	TGCGCCAGCATAGGAGGGTTTACTAATGAAAAACTGTTTTTT	CASIGGFTNEKLFF
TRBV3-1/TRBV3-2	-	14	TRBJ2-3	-	TGTGCCAGCAGACCTAGCGAGGTCACAGATACGCAGTATTTT	CASRPSEVTDTQYF
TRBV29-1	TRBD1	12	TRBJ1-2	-	TGCAGCGCTGGGGACAGGGTGGGTGGCTACACCTTC	CSAGDRVGGYTF
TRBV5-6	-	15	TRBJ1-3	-	TGTGCCAGCAGCCCCGTACAGGGTTCTGGAAACACCATATATTTT	CASSPVQGSGNTIYF
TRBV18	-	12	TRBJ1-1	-	TGTGCCAGCTCACCCCCGGGATTCGAAGCTTTCTTT	CASSPPGFEAFF
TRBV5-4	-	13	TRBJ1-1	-	TGTGCCAGCAGGACAGATTTGAACACTGAAGCTTTCTTT	CASRTDLNTEAFF
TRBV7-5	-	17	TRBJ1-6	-	TGTGCCAGAAGCCCAGCCCCCGGGGGACCCGCTAATTCACCCCTCCACTTT	CARSPAPGGPANSPLHF
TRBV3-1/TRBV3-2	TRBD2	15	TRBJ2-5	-	TGTGCCAGCAGCCACGGGACTAGCGGAAAAGAGACCCAGTACTTC	CASSHGTSGKETQYF
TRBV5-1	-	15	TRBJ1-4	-	TGCGCCAGCAGACTACGGGAGGAGACGAGTGAAAAACTGTTTTTT	CASRLREETSEKLFF